The rows below give T cell receptor beta chains drawn from one sample of a study of blood T cells in healthy people across ages. TCRdb ran MiXCR on the 5' RACE reads and lists one entry per CDR3 protein. The table shows some 560,000 distinct CDR3 sequences, with about 27% occurring only once. The data also belong to a second study, concerning T cells of mothers and their children.

Sequenced input: blood. The receptors were gathered from a boy younger than 10 in good health. The CDR3 runs from the conserved cysteine through the conserved F or W. D genes are given only for firm matches. Some rows have no size entry. The others give once, few or many, or a class for an expanded clone.

v_call: TRBV15; d_call: .; j_call: TRBJ2-5; clone_size: .; cdr3_aa: CATSLGSKETQYF; cdr3_nt: TGTGCCACCAGCCTGGGATCTAAGGAGACCCAGTACTTC
v_call: TRBV20-1; d_call: .; j_call: TRBJ2-5; clone_size: .; cdr3_aa: CSASPTPGVWGETQYF; cdr3_nt: TGCAGTGCCAGTCCCACCCCGGGTGTCTGGGGGGAGACCCAGTACTTC
v_call: TRBV20-1; d_call: TRBD2; j_call: TRBJ2-1; clone_size: few; cdr3_aa: CSARPGLAAYNEQFF; cdr3_nt: TGCAGTGCCCGTCCGGGACTAGCGGCCTACAATGAGCAGTTCTTC
v_call: TRBV5-4; d_call: .; j_call: TRBJ2-7; clone_size: .; cdr3_aa: CASGLSAGHYEQYF; cdr3_nt: TGTGCCAGCGGCTTGTCGGCTGGACACTACGAGCAGTACTTC
v_call: TRBV6-5; d_call: .; j_call: TRBJ1-5; clone_size: .; cdr3_aa: CASSYSGGPYSNQPQHF; cdr3_nt: TGTGCCAGCAGTTACTCTGGGGGGCCGTATAGCAATCAGCCCCAGCATTTT
v_call: TRBV5-5; d_call: TRBD2; j_call: TRBJ2-7; clone_size: few; cdr3_aa: CASSRSSGDSYEQYF; cdr3_nt: TGTGCCAGCAGCCGCTCTAGCGGGGACTCCTACGAGCAGTACTTC
v_call: TRBV7-9; d_call: .; j_call: TRBJ2-1; clone_size: few; cdr3_aa: CASSLGHGPPYNEQFF; cdr3_nt: TGTGCCAGCAGCTTAGGGCACGGACCGCCTTACAATGAGCAGTTCTTC
v_call: TRBV6-6; d_call: TRBD1; j_call: TRBJ2-4; clone_size: few; cdr3_aa: CASSHPGQIAKNIQYF; cdr3_nt: TGTGCCAGCAGTCACCCGGGACAGATAGCCAAAAACATTCAGTACTTC
v_call: TRBV10-3; d_call: TRBD2; j_call: TRBJ2-3; clone_size: few; cdr3_aa: CAISETSGVSTDTQYF; cdr3_nt: TGTGCCATCAGTGAGACTAGCGGGGTTAGCACAGATACGCAGTATTTT
v_call: TRBV15; d_call: .; j_call: TRBJ1-2; clone_size: .; cdr3_aa: CATSRLGSYTF; cdr3_nt: TGTGCCACCAGCAGGTTAGGTAGCTACACCTTC
v_call: TRBV7-9; d_call: .; j_call: TRBJ1-2; clone_size: few; cdr3_aa: CASSLERPKRGYTF; cdr3_nt: TGTGCCAGCAGCTTAGAACGGCCTAAGCGGGGCTACACCTTC
v_call: TRBV6-5; d_call: .; j_call: TRBJ2-3; clone_size: few; cdr3_aa: CASSYRGTQYF; cdr3_nt: TGTGCCAGCAGCTACCGGGGTACGCAGTATTTT
v_call: TRBV6-2/TRBV6-3; d_call: TRBD2; j_call: TRBJ2-1; clone_size: .; cdr3_aa: CASSQTSGSPRDGQFF; cdr3_nt: TGTGCCAGCAGCCAAACTAGCGGGAGTCCGCGAGATGGGCAGTTCTTC
v_call: TRBV10-2; d_call: TRBD2; j_call: TRBJ2-3; clone_size: .; cdr3_aa: CASSESGAGGSTDTQYF; cdr3_nt: TGCGCCAGCAGTGAGTCCGGAGCGGGGGGTAGCACAGATACGCAGTATTTT
v_call: TRBV5-1; d_call: TRBD1; j_call: TRBJ1-2; clone_size: .; cdr3_aa: CASHDRGRRSGYTF; cdr3_nt: TGCGCCAGCCATGACAGGGGGCGAAGAAGCGGCTACACCTTC
v_call: TRBV3-1; d_call: TRBD2; j_call: TRBJ2-1; clone_size: few; cdr3_aa: CASSQGDYGDEQFF; cdr3_nt: TGTGCCAGCAGCCAGGGGGACTATGGGGATGAGCAGTTCTTC
v_call: TRBV6-5; d_call: TRBD2; j_call: TRBJ2-4; clone_size: .; cdr3_aa: CASSRWSSGKNIQYF; cdr3_nt: TGTGCCAGCAGCCGGTGGTCTAGCGGGAAAAACATTCAGTACTTC
v_call: TRBV10-3; d_call: .; j_call: TRBJ2-5; clone_size: few; cdr3_aa: CAISGGAGATQYF; cdr3_nt: TGTGCCATCAGTGGGGGGGCCGGGGCGACCCAGTACTTC
v_call: TRBV10-1; d_call: .; j_call: TRBJ2-2; clone_size: .; cdr3_aa: CASRFTEDTGELFF; cdr3_nt: TGCGCTAGCAGGTTTACGGAGGACACCGGGGAGCTGTTTTTT
v_call: TRBV21-1; d_call: .; j_call: TRBJ2-2; clone_size: few; cdr3_aa: CASSKERDSFGELFF; cdr3_nt: TGTGCCAGCAGCAAAGAACGGGATAGCTTCGGGGAGCTGTTTTTT
v_call: TRBV20-1; d_call: TRBD1; j_call: TRBJ2-7; clone_size: few; cdr3_aa: CSAGSRDSTYEQYF; cdr3_nt: TGCAGTGCCGGATCCCGGGACAGCACCTACGAGCAGTACTTC
v_call: TRBV11-2; d_call: TRBD1; j_call: TRBJ2-5; clone_size: few; cdr3_aa: CASSYGQGQTQYF; cdr3_nt: TGTGCCAGCAGCTACGGACAGGGACAGACCCAGTACTTC
v_call: TRBV27; d_call: .; j_call: TRBJ2-1; clone_size: .; cdr3_aa: CASSLVGYGNEQFF; cdr3_nt: TGTGCCAGCAGTTTGGTGGGTTATGGCAATGAGCAGTTCTTC
v_call: TRBV11-2; d_call: TRBD2; j_call: TRBJ2-7; clone_size: few; cdr3_aa: CASSLAAVYEQYF; cdr3_nt: TGTGCCAGCAGCCTAGCGGCGGTTTACGAGCAGTACTTC
v_call: TRBV7-9; d_call: TRBD1; j_call: TRBJ2-5; clone_size: few; cdr3_aa: CASSPWTGRHQETQYF; cdr3_nt: TGTGCCAGCAGCCCATGGACAGGGCGTCACCAAGAGACCCAGTACTTC
v_call: TRBV29-1; d_call: .; j_call: TRBJ2-2; clone_size: .; cdr3_aa: CSVDSGANTGELFF; cdr3_nt: TGCAGCGTTGACTCGGGGGCGAACACCGGGGAGCTGTTTTTT
v_call: TRBV21-1; d_call: .; j_call: TRBJ2-4; clone_size: .; cdr3_aa: CASSKVSTESF; cdr3_nt: TGTGCCAGCAGCAAAGTGTCGACCGAGTCCTTC
v_call: TRBV5-6; d_call: .; j_call: TRBJ2-3; clone_size: .; cdr3_aa: CASSRVVRSTDTQYF; cdr3_nt: TGTGCCAGCAGCAGGGTGGTGCGGAGCACAGATACGCAGTATTTT
v_call: TRBV20-1; d_call: .; j_call: TRBJ1-5; clone_size: few; cdr3_aa: CSARGVGEEDQPQHF; cdr3_nt: TGCAGTGCTAGAGGGGTAGGGGAAGAGGATCAGCCCCAGCATTTT
v_call: TRBV10-3; d_call: .; j_call: TRBJ1-1; clone_size: .; cdr3_aa: CALRGVGDGTEAFF; cdr3_nt: TGTGCCCTCCGAGGGGTGGGCGACGGCACTGAAGCTTTCTTT
v_call: TRBV6-1; d_call: TRBD2; j_call: TRBJ2-7; clone_size: .; cdr3_aa: CASSGGTSGGYEQYF; cdr3_nt: TGTGCCAGCAGTGGGGGGACTAGCGGGGGTTACGAGCAGTACTTC
v_call: TRBV4-3; d_call: TRBD2; j_call: TRBJ2-7; clone_size: few; cdr3_aa: CASSQDGFPGGSYEQYF; cdr3_nt: TGCGCCAGCAGCCAAGATGGTTTTCCGGGAGGCTCCTACGAGCAGTACTTC
v_call: TRBV20-1; d_call: .; j_call: TRBJ2-2; clone_size: .; cdr3_aa: CSAKVGRGNTGELFF; cdr3_nt: TGCAGTGCCAAGGTTGGCAGGGGTAACACCGGGGAGCTGTTTTTT
v_call: TRBV20-1; d_call: TRBD2; j_call: TRBJ2-7; clone_size: .; cdr3_aa: CSAWTRQRYEQYF; cdr3_nt: TGCAGTGCTTGGACTAGACAACGCTACGAGCAGTACTTC
v_call: TRBV4-2; d_call: .; j_call: TRBJ2-7; clone_size: .; cdr3_aa: CASSQDQAASSYEQYF; cdr3_nt: TGTGCCAGCAGCCAAGATCAGGCGGCGAGCTCCTACGAGCAGTACTTC
v_call: TRBV14; d_call: .; j_call: TRBJ2-4; clone_size: .; cdr3_aa: CASGGPGNIQYF; cdr3_nt: TGTGCCAGCGGGGGTCCGGGGAACATTCAGTACTTC
v_call: TRBV18; d_call: TRBD1; j_call: TRBJ2-7; clone_size: many; cdr3_aa: CASSPGQGGGEQYF; cdr3_nt: TGTGCCAGCTCGCCCGGACAGGGGGGCGGCGAGCAGTACTTC